This paragraph covers one T cell receptor (beta chain) sequence. A read error is likely, as this CDR3 ends without the conserved phenylalanine or tryptophan. Each CDR3 protein is one row after TCRdb ran MiXCR on the RT-PCR reads. This sample has more than 600,000 distinct CDR3 sequences, with approximately 15% found just once. This CDR3 is built from 13 residues. Germline assignment: CDR1 SGHTA and CDR2 FQGNSA. Between the trimmed V and J ends, which lost 7 bases and 5 bases, there was a span of 14 bases. The chain couples TRBV7-2 to TRBJ2-5; D might be TRBD2 (6 bases). This sequence originates from a female donor in good health, serving as a healthy control. Sample: memory CD4+ T cells from blood. The CDR3 loop is CASTRDWAETQYL. CDR3 DNA sequence: TGTGCCAGCACACGGGACTGGGCTGAGACCCAGTACTTA.